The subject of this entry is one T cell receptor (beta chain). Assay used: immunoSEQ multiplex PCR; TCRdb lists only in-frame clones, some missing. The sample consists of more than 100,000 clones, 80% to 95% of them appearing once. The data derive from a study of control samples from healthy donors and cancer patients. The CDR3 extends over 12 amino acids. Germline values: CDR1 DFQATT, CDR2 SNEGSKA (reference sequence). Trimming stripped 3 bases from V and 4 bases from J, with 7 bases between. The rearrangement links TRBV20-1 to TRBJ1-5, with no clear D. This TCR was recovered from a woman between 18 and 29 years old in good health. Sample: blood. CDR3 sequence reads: CSASGKNQPQHF. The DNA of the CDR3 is TGCAGTGCTAGTGGGAAAAATCAGCCCCAGCATTTT.